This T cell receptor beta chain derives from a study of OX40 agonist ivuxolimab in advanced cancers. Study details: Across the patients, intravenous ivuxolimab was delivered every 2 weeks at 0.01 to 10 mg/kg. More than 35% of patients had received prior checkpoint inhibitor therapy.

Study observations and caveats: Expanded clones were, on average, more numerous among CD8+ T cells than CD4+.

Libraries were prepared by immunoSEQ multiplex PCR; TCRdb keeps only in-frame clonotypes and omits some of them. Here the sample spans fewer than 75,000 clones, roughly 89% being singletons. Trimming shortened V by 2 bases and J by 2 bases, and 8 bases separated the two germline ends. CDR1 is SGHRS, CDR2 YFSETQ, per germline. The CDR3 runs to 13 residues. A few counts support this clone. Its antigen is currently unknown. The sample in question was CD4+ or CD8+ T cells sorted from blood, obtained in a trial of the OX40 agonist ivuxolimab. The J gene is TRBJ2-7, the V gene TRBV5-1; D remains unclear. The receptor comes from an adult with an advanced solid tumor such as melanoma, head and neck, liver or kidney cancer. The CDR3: CASSLSNTYEQYF. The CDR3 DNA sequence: TGCGCCAGCAGCTTAAGCAATACCTACGAGCAGTACTTC.